These 10 T cell receptor beta chains share one sample of origin, sequenced in a study of memory CD4+ T cells and cytomegalovirus serostatus. The method was immunoSEQ multiplex PCR; TCRdb's version includes in-frame clones alone and lacks a portion of them. The table shows around 45,000 clones, with around 74% occurring only once. The sort gate was single viable CD3+CD4+CD8-CD45RO+ cells for memory CD4+ T cells. The specimen was memory CD4+ T cells from blood. The receptors here all came from an adult in good health and CMV-seronegative.

This clone was counted once. The chain carries TRBV5-1 and TRBJ2-5; 12 nucleotides agree with TRBD2. CDR3 length: 17 amino acids. J gave up 1 base and V 0 bases, and 4 bases lay outside the gene matches. CDR1 SGHRS and CDR2 YFSETQ come from the germline V gene. The CDR3 DNA reads TGCGCCAGCAGCTTGGGACTAGCGGGGGCGTTCCAAGAGACCCAGTACTTC. Its protein is CASSLGLAGAFQETQYF. Full variable domain (remainder filled in from reference TRBV5-1 and TRBJ2-5): KAGVTQTPRYLIKTRGQQVTLSCSPISGHRSVSWYQQTPGQGLQFLFEYFSETQRNKGNFPGRFSGRQFSNSRSEMNVSTLELGDSALYLCASSLGLAGAFQETQYFGPGTRLLVL.

The chain links TRBV19 to TRBJ2-7; 8 positions match TRBD1. From germline, CDR1 is LNHDA and CDR2 SQIVND (reference sequence). The CDR3 length is 15 residues. With V trimmed by 4 bases and J by 7 bases, 12 bases remained unmatched. The CDR3 DNA sequence: TGTGCCAGTAGTACCACCGGGACAGGAATGGGAGAGCAGTACTTC. It codes for CASSTTGTGMGEQYF.

The chain combines TRBV6-1 with TRBJ1-1, with D perhaps TRBD1 (5 bases). The CDR3 is made up of 15 amino acids. Germline lookup yields CDR1 MNHNS and CDR2 SASEGT. V was pared by 1 base and J by 6 bases, with 15 bases between. CDR3 DNA: TGTGCCAGCAGTGAAGTTTCAGGGTTGAGGTCTGAAGCTTTCTTT. Protein: CASSEVSGLRSEAFF.

The chain joins TRBV19 to TRBJ1-5, with D perhaps matching TRBD1 (5 bases). The ends were cut back, 7 bases at V and 0 bases at J, with 13 bases in the middle. The CDR3 consists of 15 residues. Germline V gene sequence: CDR1 LNHDA, CDR2 SQIVND (reference sequence). This chain's CDR3 is CASTPRDSSNQPQHF. As DNA, the CDR3 is TGTGCCAGTACCCCTAGAGACAGTAGCAATCAGCCCCAGCATTTT.

This sequence joins TRBV7-2 and TRBJ1-5, with 7 nucleotides matching TRBD1. J lost 2 bases, V lost 5 bases, and 6 bases had no gene match. Germline lookup yields CDR1 SGHTA and CDR2 FQGNSA. This CDR3 is 15 amino acids long. The CDR3 coding sequence is TGTGCCAGCAGCGACACAGGGGTTCGCAATCAGCCCCAGCATTTT. It encodes CASSDTGVRNQPQHF.

The rearrangement joins TRBV15 to TRBJ2-2; no clear D. CDR3 length: 16 amino acids. Germline CDR1 is LNHNV and CDR2 is YYDKDF (reference sequence). Trimming shortened V by 1 base and J by 0 bases, and 9 bases separated the two germline ends. The CDR3 here is CATSRASSANTGELFF. In DNA form, the CDR3 reads TGTGCCACCAGCAGAGCCAGCTCAGCGAACACCGGGGAGCTGTTTTTT.

The chain links TRBV4-1 to TRBJ1-2; unclear D gene. The CDR3 is 14 residues long. Between the trimmed V and J ends, which lost 3 bases and 2 bases, there was a span of 10 bases. CDR1 and CDR2 (germline): MGHRA, YSYEKL. CDR3 bases: TGCGCCAGCAGCCAGGGTACCCAAAACTATGGCTACACCTTC. It specifies CASSQGTQNYGYTF.

The chain joins TRBV7-8 to TRBJ1-5; D is ambiguous. V lost 5 bases, J lost 3 bases, and 20 bases lay in between. Germline CDR1 reads SGHVS; CDR2 reads FQNEAQ. The CDR3 is 17 amino acids. CDR3 sequence reads: CASSPYRSQAHNQPQHF. CDR3 nucleotide sequence: TGTGCCAGCAGCCCCTACCGGTCCCAGGCCCACAATCAGCCCCAGCATTTT.

This sequence joins TRBV7-9 and TRBJ2-7; 8 nucleotides line up with TRBD1. CDR1 and CDR2 from the germline V gene are SEHNR and FQNEAQ (reference sequence). The CDR3 spans 14 residues. The J segment lost 6 bases and the V segment lost 5 bases, leaving 9 bases of the junction unmatched. DNA for the CDR3: TGTGCCAGCAGCCCAACGACAGGGGCGGGCGAGCAGTACTTC. It encodes CASSPTTGAGEQYF.

CDR3 in amino acids: CSVGPAGAYTDTQYF. The DNA of the CDR3 is TGCAGCGTTGGTCCAGCGGGGGCCTACACAGATACGCAGTATTTT. V and J are TRBV29-1 and TRBJ2-3, with 8 bases aligning to TRBD2. V shed 4 bases and J 2 bases; nucleotides not matched to a gene: 8. This CDR3 has 15 residues. Germline V CDR1 and CDR2: SQVTM, ANQGSEA.